These 26 T cell receptor beta chains were all obtained from the same sample, sequenced in a study of T cell responses to AZD1222 COVID-19 vaccine. Measured with immunoSEQ multiplex PCR; TCRdb has only the in-frame clones, and not every one. The sample carries roughly 180,000 clones, 90% to 95% recorded once. The sample was peripheral blood, taken on day 0 of AZD1222 vaccination. These receptors all stem from an adult in good health.

The V and J genes are TRBV19 and TRBJ1-5; D gene uncertain. With 0 bases removed from V and 7 bases from J, the gap between germline ends came to 22 bases. CDR1 LNHDA and CDR2 SQIVND come from the germline V gene (reference sequence). The CDR3 loop spans 18 amino acids. CDR3 nucleotides: TGTGCCAGTAGTATAGATTTGCTCTCGGGCCAGGACGGGCAGCCCCAGCATTTT. This translates into CASSIDLLSGQDGQPQHF.

The CDR3 sequence is CASSYLGTGPYEQYF. The CDR3 DNA is TGTGCCAGCAGTTACTTGGGGACAGGGCCCTACGAGCAGTACTTC. The rearrangement uses TRBV6-5 and TRBJ2-7; TRBD1 aligns across 9 bases. The V gene end was trimmed by 1 base and the J gene end by 2 bases; junction bases not matched to a gene: 3. The CDR3 consists of 15 residues. The V gene's germline CDR1 is MNHEY and CDR2 SVGAGI.

The chain couples TRBV7-8 to TRBJ1-3; D gene unclear. The V and J ends lost 5 bases and 6 bases respectively, with 5 bases between them. Germline V gene data show CDR1 as SGHVS and CDR2 as FQNEAQ. This CDR3 region has 11 residues. This CDR3 is CASSPSNTIYF. The CDR3 DNA reads TGTGCCAGCAGCCCGTCAAACACCATATATTTT.

The V call is TRBV11-2, the J call TRBJ2-7; D is perhaps TRBD2 (5 bases). The CDR3 is 15 residues long. V was shortened by 1 base and J by 3 bases, with 13 bases between the two germline ends. CDR1 and CDR2 (germline): SGHAT, FQNNGV. CDR3 residues: CASSLGSGVGYEQYF. CDR3 bases: TGTGCCAGCAGCTTAGGCTCCGGGGTCGGCTACGAGCAGTACTTC.

The chain recombines TRBV30 with TRBJ1-2; 7 positions match TRBD1. The J segment lost 4 bases and the V segment lost 3 bases, leaving 2 bases of the junction unmatched. Germline CDR1 is GTSNPN and CDR2 is SVGIG (reference sequence). The CDR3 has 12 residues. The CDR3 DNA reads TGTGCCTGGAGCACAGGGGCCTATGGCTACACCTTC. It codes for CAWSTGAYGYTF.

V gene TRBV2 combines with J gene TRBJ2-5; TRBD2 aligns across 7 bases. V dropped 5 bases and J dropped 4; count of bases not matched to a gene: 1. The CDR3 loop spans 12 amino acids. Germline CDR1 is SNHLY and CDR2 is FYNNEI. CDR3 amino acids: CASSRGGETQYF. DNA of the CDR3: TGTGCCAGCAGTCGCGGGGGAGAGACCCAGTACTTC.

This clone was seen more than once but under ten times. The V and J genes are TRBV27 and TRBJ1-6; a possible D gene is TRBD1 (5 bases). Germline CDR1 and CDR2: MNHEY and SMNVEV (reference sequence). The CDR3 is 13 residues long. V gave up 4 bases and J gave up 5 bases, with 6 bases separating them. The CDR3 region has the DNA TGTGCCAGCAGTTGGGGGAATAATTCACCCCTCCACTTT. Amino acid sequence: CASSWGNNSPLHF.

The chain joins TRBV4-1 to TRBJ2-7; D call uncertain. This CDR3 is 13 amino acids long. The V gene's germline CDR1 is MGHRA and CDR2 YSYEKL. V was clipped by 0 bases and J by 2 bases, with 5 bases between them. The CDR3 DNA reads as TGCGCCAGCAGCCAAGAAAGGACCTACGAGCAGTACTTC. Protein sequence: CASSQERTYEQYF.

The V gene is TRBV9, the J gene TRBJ1-2; D not resolved. The CDR3 consists of 12 residues. V lost 3 bases, J lost 6 bases, and 9 bases lay in between. From germline, CDR1 is SGDLS and CDR2 YYNGEE. CDR3 sequence: CASSGPLDGYTF. DNA for the CDR3: TGTGCCAGCAGCGGGCCCCTTGATGGCTACACCTTC.

The J gene is TRBJ1-2, the V gene TRBV4-1; no reliable D call. Germline CDR1 MGHRA, CDR2 YSYEKL. The CDR3 is 17 amino acids. V was shortened by 1 base and J by 8 bases, with 23 bases between the two germline ends. The CDR3 bases are TGCGCCAGCAGCCAAGTAGTAGTCAAGAGGGATAGAGGCGGCTACACCTTC. As protein: CASSQVVVKRDRGGYTF.

The chain combines TRBV6-2 or TRBV6-3 with TRBJ2-1; a possible D gene is TRBD2 (6 bases). V was clipped by 2 bases and J by 4 bases, with 9 bases between them. The CDR3 totals 14 residues. CDR1 is MNHEY, CDR2 SVGEGT, per germline. CDR3 nucleotides: TGTGCCAGCAGTTACAGCGGGCCTTACAATGAGCAGTTCTTC. Translating gives CASSYSGPYNEQFF.

The genes are TRBV7-8 and TRBJ1-6; 9 nucleotides align to TRBD1. The trim removed 5 bases at V and 7 bases at J, leaving 6 bases unmatched. Germline CDR1 reads SGHVS; CDR2 reads FQNEAQ. The CDR3 has 15 amino acids. In DNA, the CDR3 is TGTGCCAGCAGCCCTTTGGGACAGGGAAATTCACCCCTCCACTTT. It specifies CASSPLGQGNSPLHF.

The V and J genes are TRBV5-4 and TRBJ2-7; TRBD1 agrees at 7 bases. The CDR3 contains 14 residues. Germline V gives CDR1 SGHNT, CDR2 YYREEE (reference sequence). V was pared by 3 bases and J by 4 bases, with 7 bases of the junction left unmatched. In DNA, the CDR3 is TGTGCCAGCAGCTCCGGGACAGTGACTTACGAGCAGTACTTC. Translation gives CASSSGTVTYEQYF.

V usage is TRBV7-7 and J usage is TRBJ1-3; D might be TRBD1 (5 bases). The CDR3 contains 13 residues. Germline V gene lookup returns CDR1 SSHAT and CDR2 FNYEAQ (reference sequence). With 5 bases removed from V and 3 bases from J, the gap between germline ends came to 8 bases. CDR3 residues: CASSGTLGNTIYF. The CDR3, as DNA: TGTGCCAGCAGCGGGACGCTTGGAAACACCATATATTTT.

V and J are TRBV11-2 and TRBJ1-3; D unresolved. V gave up 5 bases and J gave up 2 bases, with 7 bases separating them. Germline values: CDR1 SGHAT, CDR2 FQNNGV. This CDR3 spans 13 amino acids. The CDR3 sequence is CASSHPPGNTIYF. The CDR3 DNA is TGTGCCAGCAGCCACCCCCCTGGAAACACCATATATTTT. Combining the CDR3 with reference TRBV11-2 and TRBJ1-3 gives the whole variable domain EAGVAQSPRYKIIEKRQSVAFWCNPISGHATLYWYQQILGQGPKLLIQFQNNGVVDDSQLPKDRFSAERLKGVDSTLKIQPAKLEDSAVYLCASSHPPGNTIYFGEGSWLTVV.

This clone was detected only once. This chain joins TRBV30 and TRBJ2-7, with D maybe TRBD2 (6 bases). V was pared by 5 bases and J by 3 bases, with 20 bases between. The CDR3 covers 15 residues. Germline CDR1 is GTSNPN and CDR2 is SVGIG (reference sequence). The CDR3 coding sequence is TGTGCCTGGGGCCCTGGGGACTTACAAAACTACGAGCAGTACTTC. Translation gives CAWGPGDLQNYEQYF.

The chain joins TRBV27 to TRBJ1-5, with D unresolved. The CDR3 sequence is 15 residues long. Trimming cost V 5 bases and J 9 bases, with 20 bases left between them. Germline-derived CDR1 and CDR2 are MNHEY and SMNVEV (reference sequence). CDR3 DNA: TGTGCCAGCAGTCCGAGCTTTCCGGGCCGCACGCCCCAGCATTTT. This encodes CASSPSFPGRTPQHF.

The rearrangement links TRBV7-2 to TRBJ2-3; TRBD2 matches at 7 bases. V shed 3 bases and J 2 bases; nucleotides not matched to a gene: 5. The CDR3 sequence is 15 residues long. Germline CDR1 is SGHTA and CDR2 is FQGNSA. Written as DNA, the CDR3 is TGTGCCAGCAGCTTGAGCGGGATTAACACAGATACGCAGTATTTT. This gives the protein CASSLSGINTDTQYF.

This chain connects TRBV5-4 to TRBJ1-1; D might be TRBD1 (5 bases). Trimming left V 0 bases short and J 1 base short, with 10 bases between. This CDR3 comprises 15 residues. Germline CDR1 and CDR2: SGHNT and YYREEE (reference sequence). CDR3 loop: CASSLAQGRNTEAFF. The CDR3 nucleotides are TGTGCCAGCAGCTTGGCCCAGGGCAGGAACACTGAAGCTTTCTTT.

The chain couples TRBV7-6 to TRBJ2-7; possible D gene TRBD1, 6 bases. Per germline, CDR1 SGHVS and CDR2 FNYEAQ. V was shortened by 2 bases and J by 3 bases, with 20 bases between the two germline ends. The CDR3 loop spans 17 amino acids. Here the CDR3 DNA reads TGTGCCAGCAGCTTATTATCCGGACAGACGACGCACTACGAGCAGTACTTC. Translating it yields CASSLLSGQTTHYEQYF.

The chain uses TRBV5-8 and TRBJ2-5, with 8 bases lining up with TRBD1. Trimming removed 3 bases from V and 3 bases from J; junction bases left unmatched: 10. This CDR3 has 16 amino acids. Germline CDR1 reads SGHTS; CDR2 reads YDEGEE. CDR3 loop: CASSSRTGTGEETQYF. The CDR3 DNA reads as TGTGCCAGCAGCTCCCGGACTGGGACAGGCGAAGAGACCCAGTACTTC.

The chain couples TRBV7-9 to TRBJ2-7; the D gene is possibly TRBD2 (6 bases). The length of the CDR3 is 15 residues. Trimming cost V 5 bases and J 7 bases, with 21 bases left between them. CDR1 and CDR2 (germline): SEHNR, FQNEAQ (reference sequence). The CDR3 nucleotides read TGTGCCAGCAGCGTACCCCGGCCGGGACGGGAGGAGCAGTACTTC. Translated: CASSVPRPGREEQYF.

This clone has only a few counts. This chain connects TRBV20-1 to TRBJ1-2, with D unresolved. This CDR3 comprises 12 residues. V lost 3 bases and J 8 bases, leaving 13 bases between the germline ends. Germline-derived CDR1 and CDR2 are DFQATT and SNEGSKA (reference sequence). DNA of the CDR3: TGCAGTGCTAGTTTTTCGGGGTACGGCTACACCTTC. The encoded protein is CSASFSGYGYTF.

The chain recombines TRBV7-8 with TRBJ1-5; TRBD1 agrees at 10 bases. The J segment lost 3 bases and the V segment lost 5 bases, leaving 7 bases of the junction unmatched. CDR1 SGHVS and CDR2 FQNEAQ come from the germline V gene. The CDR3 sequence is 16 residues long. CDR3 protein: CASSPGTGVTNQPQHF. As DNA, the CDR3 is TGTGCCAGCAGCCCTGGGACAGGGGTTACCAATCAGCCCCAGCATTTT.

This chain links TRBV5-1 with TRBJ2-2; D is unresolved. CDR3 length equals 13 residues. CDR1 SGHRS and CDR2 YFSETQ come from the germline V gene. V shed 1 base and J shed 5 bases, with 6 bases lying between them. The chain's CDR3 is CASSLTATGELFF. The CDR3, as DNA: TGCGCCAGCAGCTTGACAGCAACCGGGGAGCTGTTTTTT. The variable domain in full, with the rest retrieved from reference TRBV5-1 and TRBJ2-2, is KAGVTQTPRYLIKTRGQQVTLSCSPISGHRSVSWYQQTPGQGLQFLFEYFSETQRNKGNFPGRFSGRQFSNSRSEMNVSTLELGDSALYLCASSLTATGELFFGEGSRLTVL.

V and J are TRBV18 and TRBJ1-2; 7 nucleotides line up with TRBD1. The CDR3 length is 15 residues. CDR1 is KGHSH and CDR2 is LQKENI in the germline V gene. Trimming removed 4 bases from V and 2 bases from J; junction bases left unmatched: 7. CDR3 residues: CASSRNRDSNYGYTF. In DNA, the CDR3 is TGTGCCAGCTCACGCAACCGGGACAGCAACTATGGCTACACCTTC. The full variable domain, its missing parts supplied by reference TRBV18 and TRBJ1-2, is NAGVMQNPRHLVRRRGQEARLRCSPMKGHSHVYWYRQLPEEGLKFMVYLQKENIIDESGMPKERFSAEFPKEGPSILRIQQVVRGDSAAYFCASSRNRDSNYGYTFGSGTRLTVV.